This TCR beta chain originates from a study of T cell repertoires in cytomegalovirus infection. Each CDR3 protein gets one entry after TCRdb re-called the reads with MiXCR. The table records some 920,000 distinct CDR3 sequences, more than 25% of them present only once. This clonotype was observed a handful of times. The antigen is undetermined. Per germline, CDR1 MGHDK and CDR2 SYGVNS. The CDR3 runs 14 residues. The V and J ends lost 11 bases and 6 bases, in that order; junction bases with no gene match: 12. This clonotype was obtained from a human donor in good health (CMV status not recorded). Some clones in this sample may be carry-over from other donors' samples. The chain employs TRBV25-1 and TRBJ2-2; TRBD2 matches 7 bases. The material was cultured CD8+ T cells from PBMCs, obtained from culture after CMV antigen stimulation. Here the CDR3 reads CARAGDPWAGELFF. In DNA form, the CDR3 reads TGTGCCCGGGCGGGGGACCCCTGGGCCGGGGAGCTGTTTTTT. The full variable domain, in which reference TRBV25-1 and TRBJ2-2 provide the parts outside the CDR3, is EADIYQTPRYLVIGTGKKITLECSQTMGHDKMYWYQQDPGMELHLIHYSYGVNSTEKGDLSSESTVSRIRTEHFPLTLESARPSHTSQYLCARAGDPWAGELFFGEGSRLTVL.